This TCR beta chain was identified in a study of cytomegalovirus exposure and HLA in healthy donors. Study-level findings and limits: In a later analysis, V- and J-gene trimming of beta chains associated with a DCLRE1C missense variant, replicated independently. In an earlier analysis, in some 500 donors, most V segments appeared productive either ~90% or ~30% of the time.

Worth noting for this clone: Its antigen is not known.

The PCR was carried out with 60 Vbeta primers and 13 Jbeta primers. Clones were sequenced by immunoSEQ multiplex PCR, and TCRdb holds only the in-frame ones, with some missing. The table lists roughly 130,000 clones, 70% to 85% of them singletons. CDR1 is PRHDT and CDR2 is FYEKMQ in the germline V gene (reference sequence). Trimming took off 2 bases at V and 5 bases at J, with 11 bases between the two ends. The CDR3 consists of 14 residues. The chain joins TRBV13 to TRBJ2-3; D is possibly TRBD2 (5 bases). The sequencing input was PBMCs. The receptor's source is an older woman in good health and CMV-seropositive. In DNA, the CDR3 is TGTGCCAGCAGCTTATGGGGAGTAGGAGATACGCAGTATTTT. Translated: CASSLWGVGDTQYF. The full variable domain, in which reference TRBV13 and TRBJ2-3 provide the parts outside the CDR3, is AAGVIQSPRHLIKEKRETATLKCYPIPRHDTVYWYQQGPGQDPQFLISFYEKMQSDKGSIPDRFSAQQFSDYHSELNMSSLELGDSALYFCASSLWGVGDTQYFGPGTRLTVL.